A selection of T cell receptor beta chains follows, all from one sample in a study of blood T cell repertoires in COVID-19. Sequenced by immunoSEQ multiplex PCR; TCRdb stores in-frame clones only, minus some. Of roughly 230,000 clones listed, approximately 92% were seen once; the top ten hold 3.5% to 5.5%. The sample consisted of peripheral blood. These receptors originate from a woman aged 40 to 49 who had recovered from COVID-19. The CDR3 runs from the conserved cysteine through the conserved F or W. D genes are given only for firm matches. Some rows mark clone size as missing; the rest say once, few, many or name a class of expanded clone.

clone_size,j_call,v_call,d_call,cdr3_nt,cdr3_aa
.,TRBJ2-7,TRBV2,.,TGTGCCAGCAGTGCTCCCAGCTCCTACGAGCAGTACTTC,CASSAPSSYEQYF
.,TRBJ2-5,TRBV5-4,TRBD1,TGTGCCAGCAGTTCCGGGACAGGGTTCCAAGAGACCCAGTACTTC,CASSSGTGFQETQYF
.,TRBJ1-6,TRBV11-2,TRBD1,TGTGCCAGCAGCTCCGGACAGGGTAGGAGATATAGAAATTCACCCCTCCACTTT,CASSSGQGRRYRNSPLHF
.,TRBJ2-1,TRBV12-3/TRBV12-4,.,TGTGCCAGCAGTTCGATAGAGCCTGAGCAGTTCTTC,CASSSIEPEQFF
.,TRBJ2-3,TRBV30,.,TGTGCCTGGATGGGCCAGGGGATAGATACGCAGTATTTT,CAWMGQGIDTQYF
.,TRBJ2-7,TRBV3-1/TRBV3-2,TRBD1,TGTGCCAGCAGCCAAGTGAGACAGGGGATTGCGGGGCAGTACTTC,CASSQVRQGIAGQYF
.,TRBJ2-1,TRBV18,TRBD1,TGTGCCAGCTCTCGGGACAGGGGAGGCAATGAGCAGTTCTTC,CASSRDRGGNEQFF
few,TRBJ1-1,TRBV28,.,TGTGCCAGCAGTCCCCCGACCGAGACTATAAGGGCTTTCTTT,CASSPPTETIRAFF
.,TRBJ1-6,TRBV19,.,TGTGCCAGTAGTATAGAACTCACCGGGACAAAAAATTCACCCCTCCACTTT,CASSIELTGTKNSPLHF
.,TRBJ2-7,TRBV14,.,TGTGCCAGCAGCTTCGTAGGGACTGGCGAGCAGTACTTC,CASSFVGTGEQYF
.,TRBJ1-2,TRBV28,.,TGTGCCAGCACCCGGGAGAGTAACTATGGCTACACCTTC,CASTRESNYGYTF
.,TRBJ1-5,TRBV6-5,.,TGTGCCAGCATTAACAGGGAAAATCAGCCCCAGCATTTT,CASINRENQPQHF
.,TRBJ2-5,TRBV11-2,TRBD1,TGTGCCAGCAGCGTCCAGGGGGCATTGGAGACCCAGTACTTC,CASSVQGALETQYF
.,TRBJ1-5,TRBV24-1,TRBD1,TGTGCCACCAGTGAAGACAGGGGGCGGGAGCCCCAGCATTTT,CATSEDRGREPQHF
.,TRBJ2-5,TRBV6-2/TRBV6-3,.,TGTGCCAGCAGTTCCCCGGGGCAAGAGACCCAGTACTTC,CASSSPGQETQYF
.,TRBJ2-7,TRBV19,.,TGTGCCAGTAGTCCTCAGGGTGCTTTCAGGGAGCAGTACTTC,CASSPQGAFREQYF
.,TRBJ2-5,TRBV7-7,.,TGTGCCAGCAGCTTAGCCTCGGGCAGGGCCCAAGAGACCCAGTACTTC,CASSLASGRAQETQYF
.,TRBJ1-4,TRBV5-1,.,TGCGCCAGCAGCCTGGGAGGCGGGAAGAATGAAAAACTGTTTTTT,CASSLGGGKNEKLFF
.,TRBJ1-2,TRBV27,.,TGTGCCAGCAGTTCCAGGGGCACTAACTATGGCTACACCTTC,CASSSRGTNYGYTF
.,TRBJ1-2,TRBV28,TRBD1,TGTGCCAGCAGCAAACCTGGGCTACAGGGGGGACGCTATGGCTACACCTTC,CASSKPGLQGGRYGYTF
.,TRBJ2-3,TRBV6-5,TRBD2,TGTGCCAGCAGCCACCTAGCGGGAGGGTCAGATACGCAGTATTTT,CASSHLAGGSDTQYF
.,TRBJ2-5,TRBV2,.,TGTGCCAGCAGTGAACCCAGGGGATACCAAGAGACCCAGTACTTC,CASSEPRGYQETQYF
once,TRBJ2-3,TRBV7-3,TRBD2,TGTGCCAGCAGCGGGACTAGCGGGGCGATCACAGATACGCAGTATTTT,CASSGTSGAITDTQYF
.,TRBJ2-2,TRBV28,.,TGTGCCAGCAGTCCGGGTTGGCGGGGAACGAACACCGGGGAGCTGTTTTTT,CASSPGWRGTNTGELFF
.,TRBJ1-3,TRBV2,.,TGTGCCAGCAAATCACCGGGAGCCCAAGGTGGAAACACCATATATTTT,CASKSPGAQGGNTIYF
.,TRBJ2-3,TRBV13,.,TGTGCCAGCAGCTCCCTCTGGCGGGGACGCACAGATACGCAGTATTTT,CASSSLWRGRTDTQYF
.,TRBJ1-2,TRBV19,.,TGTGCCAGTAGTATTCGGGATAGGGCGTCAGGATTACTGAACTATGGCTACACCTTC,CASSIRDRASGLLNYGYTF
.,TRBJ2-3,TRBV30,TRBD1,TGTGCCTGGAGTGTAGGGGACAGGGGGTCAAATACGCAGTATTTT,CAWSVGDRGSNTQYF
.,TRBJ2-3,TRBV7-2,.,TGTGCCAGCAGCTTAATGCCCGGGGATACGCAGTATTTT,CASSLMPGDTQYF
.,TRBJ2-5,TRBV5-1,TRBD1,TGCGCCAGCAGCCCTGGACAGGGGGCGCGTGAGACCCAGTACTTC,CASSPGQGARETQYF
.,TRBJ2-7,TRBV5-1,TRBD1,TGCGCCAGCCGGGGACAGAACGAGCAGTACTTC,CASRGQNEQYF